This TCR beta chain is drawn from a study of CD8 T cells in ankylosing spondylitis. Study findings and constraints: Disease-linked clones had a CD8+ phenotype and relatively low frequency in peripheral blood. Existing reports had already noted some motif variants in reactive arthritis synovial fluid and blood. Within ankylosing spondylitis blood, a TCR beta motif made up of roughly eight highly homologous variants appeared to be characteristic. Significant enrichment of disease-linked clones was reportedly seen in matched ankylosing spondylitis synovial fluid.

Deletions cut 10 bases from V and 0 bases from J, with 13 bases between. Germline CDR1 is LNHNV and CDR2 is YYDKDF (reference sequence). CDR3 length: 14 residues. For this clonotype: Its antigen is not known.

Each TCR beta library was made by quantitative 5'-RACE that incorporated molecular barcodes. A single record per CDR3 protein comes from TCRdb applying MiXCR to the 5' RACE reads. The sample shows about 840,000 distinct CDR3 sequences, about 10% of them seen only once. This TCR was recovered from a male donor with ankylosing spondylitis. The rearrangement links TRBV15 to TRBJ2-1; tentatively, D is TRBD2 (6 bases). The specimen sequenced was blood, either unsorted or a sorted T cell fraction (not recorded which). CDR3 sequence (DNA): TGTGCCATCGGACTACAAAGCTCCTACAATGAGCAGTTCTTC. This codes for CAIGLQSSYNEQFF.